This TCR beta chain was recovered during a study of OX40 agonist ivuxolimab in advanced cancers. This clone was found once. The target antigen is unknown. Autoimmune disease history or systemic immunosuppression led to patient exclusion. At cycle 4 day 1, cycle 7 day 1, and baseline, blood was sampled. Assay: immunoSEQ multiplex PCR; the TCRdb copy retains only in-frame clones and omits some. In the table there are about 43,000 clones, approximately 83% of which are singletons. Findings and limits, study-wide: Antigens targeted by the expanded peripheral T cells were not determined.

The source was CD4+ or CD8+ T cells sorted from blood, collected in a trial of the OX40 agonist ivuxolimab. The source of this sequence is an adult with an advanced solid tumor such as melanoma, head and neck, liver or kidney cancer.

This CDR3 is CASSPQQREGLDTQYF. CDR3 coding DNA: TGTGCCAGCAGCCCCCAGCAGCGGGAGGGCCTCGATACGCAGTATTTT. This chain joins TRBV28 and TRBJ2-3; TRBD2 agrees at 10 bases. From germline, CDR1 is MDHEN and CDR2 SYDVKM. After removal of 6 bases from V and 6 bases from J, the junction contained 12 bases not matched to a gene. There are 16 residues in the CDR3.